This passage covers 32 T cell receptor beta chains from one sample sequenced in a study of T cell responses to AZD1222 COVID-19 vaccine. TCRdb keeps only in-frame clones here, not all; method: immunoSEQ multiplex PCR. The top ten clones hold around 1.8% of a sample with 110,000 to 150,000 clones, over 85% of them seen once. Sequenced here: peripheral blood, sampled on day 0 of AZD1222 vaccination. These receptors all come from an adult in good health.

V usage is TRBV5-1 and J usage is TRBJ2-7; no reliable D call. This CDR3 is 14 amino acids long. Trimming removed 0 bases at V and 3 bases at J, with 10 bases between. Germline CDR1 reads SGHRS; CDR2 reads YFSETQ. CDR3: CASSLDSTSYEQYF. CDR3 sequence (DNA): TGCGCCAGCAGCTTGGACTCAACCAGCTACGAGCAGTACTTC.

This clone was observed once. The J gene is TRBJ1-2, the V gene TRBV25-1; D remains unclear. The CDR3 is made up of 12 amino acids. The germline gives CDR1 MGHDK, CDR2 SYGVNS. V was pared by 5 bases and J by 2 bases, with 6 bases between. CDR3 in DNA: TGTGCCAGCAGTCAGGAGAACTATGGCTACACCTTC. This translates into CASSQENYGYTF.

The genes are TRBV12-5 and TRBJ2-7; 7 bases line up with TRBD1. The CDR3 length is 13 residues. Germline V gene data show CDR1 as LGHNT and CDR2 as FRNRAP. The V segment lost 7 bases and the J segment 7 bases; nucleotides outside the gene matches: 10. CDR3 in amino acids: CASATLRGQEQYF. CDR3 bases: TGTGCTAGTGCCACCCTGAGGGGGCAGGAGCAGTACTTC.

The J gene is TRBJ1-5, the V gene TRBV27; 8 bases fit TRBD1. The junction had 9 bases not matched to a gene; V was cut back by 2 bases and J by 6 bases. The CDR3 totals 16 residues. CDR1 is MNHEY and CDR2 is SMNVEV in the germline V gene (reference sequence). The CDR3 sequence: CASSLRGQGAGQPQHF. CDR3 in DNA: TGTGCCAGCAGTTTACGGGGTCAGGGGGCGGGTCAGCCCCAGCATTTT.

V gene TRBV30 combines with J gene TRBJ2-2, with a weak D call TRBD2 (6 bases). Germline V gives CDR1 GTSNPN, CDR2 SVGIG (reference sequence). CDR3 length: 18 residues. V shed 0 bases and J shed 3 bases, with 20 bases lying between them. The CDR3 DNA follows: TGTGCCTGGAGTGTATGGGAGTATGATTGGGAGGACACCGGGGAGCTGTTTTTT. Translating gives CAWSVWEYDWEDTGELFF.

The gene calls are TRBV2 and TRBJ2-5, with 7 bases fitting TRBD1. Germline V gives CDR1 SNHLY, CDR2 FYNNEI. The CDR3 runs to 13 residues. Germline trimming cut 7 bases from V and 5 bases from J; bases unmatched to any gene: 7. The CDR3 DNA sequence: TGTGCCAGCACTCCGGACAGGCCGGAGACCCAGTACTTC. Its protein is CASTPDRPETQYF.

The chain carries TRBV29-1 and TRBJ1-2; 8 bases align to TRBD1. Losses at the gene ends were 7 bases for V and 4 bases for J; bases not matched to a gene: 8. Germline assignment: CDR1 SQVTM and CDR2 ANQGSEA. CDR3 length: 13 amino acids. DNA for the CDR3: TGCAGCGCCGGGACAGGTGGTGTCTATGGCTACACCTTC. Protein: CSAGTGGVYGYTF.

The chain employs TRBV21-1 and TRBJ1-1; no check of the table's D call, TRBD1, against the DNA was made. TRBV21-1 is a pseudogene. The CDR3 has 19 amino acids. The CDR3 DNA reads TGTGCCAGCAGCAAAGTAACGGCAGGGGCCTATAGGAAGAACACTGAAGCTTTCTTT. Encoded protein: CASSKVTAGAYRKNTEAFF.

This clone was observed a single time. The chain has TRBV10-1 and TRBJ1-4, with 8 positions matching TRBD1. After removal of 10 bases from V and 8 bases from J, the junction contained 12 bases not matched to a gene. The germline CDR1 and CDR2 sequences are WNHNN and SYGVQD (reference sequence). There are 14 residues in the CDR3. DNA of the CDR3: TGCGCCACCTCACCCCCCGGACAGGGAGAAAAACTGTTTTTT. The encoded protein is CATSPPGQGEKLFF.

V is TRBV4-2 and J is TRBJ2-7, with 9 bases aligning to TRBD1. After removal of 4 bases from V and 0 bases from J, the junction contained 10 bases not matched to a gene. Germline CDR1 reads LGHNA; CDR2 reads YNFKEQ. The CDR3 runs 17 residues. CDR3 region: CASSRRLAGQGSYEQYF. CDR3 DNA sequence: TGTGCCAGCAGCCGGAGGCTCGCGGGACAGGGCTCCTACGAGCAGTACTTC.

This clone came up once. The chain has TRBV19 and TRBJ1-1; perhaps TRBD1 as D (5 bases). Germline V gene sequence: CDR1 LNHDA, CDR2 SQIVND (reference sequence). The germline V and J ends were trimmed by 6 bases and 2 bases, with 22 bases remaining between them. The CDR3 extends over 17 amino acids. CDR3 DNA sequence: TGTGCCAGTAGGGTTTATTTTCTCGGGGCCCGAAACACTGAAGCTTTCTTT. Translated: CASRVYFLGARNTEAFF. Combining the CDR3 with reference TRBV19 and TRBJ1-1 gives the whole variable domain DGGITQSPKYLFRKEGQNVTLSCEQNLNHDAMYWYRQDPGQGLRLIYYSQIVNDFQKGDIAEGYSVSREKKESFPLTVTSAQKNPTAFYLCASRVYFLGARNTEAFFGQGTRLTVV.

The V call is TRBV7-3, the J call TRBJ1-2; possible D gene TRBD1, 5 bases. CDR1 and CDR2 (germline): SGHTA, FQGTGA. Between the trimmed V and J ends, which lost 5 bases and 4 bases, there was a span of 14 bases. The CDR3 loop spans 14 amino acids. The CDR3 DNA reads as TGTGCCAGCAGCCCGGGGCCAACCCTCTATGGCTACACCTTC. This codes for CASSPGPTLYGYTF.

This CDR3 is CASSFQEDGYTF. The CDR3 coding sequence is TGTGCCAGCAGTTTCCAAGAAGATGGCTACACCTTC. The chain combines TRBV28 with TRBJ1-2; no firm D call. Trimming cost V 3 bases and J 6 bases, with 8 bases left between them. The CDR3 has 12 residues. CDR1 is MDHEN and CDR2 is SYDVKM in the germline V gene.

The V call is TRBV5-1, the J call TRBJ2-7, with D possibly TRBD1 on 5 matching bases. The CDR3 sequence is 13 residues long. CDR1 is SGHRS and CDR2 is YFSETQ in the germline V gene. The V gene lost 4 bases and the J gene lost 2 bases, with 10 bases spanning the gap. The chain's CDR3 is CASSQDTTYEQYF. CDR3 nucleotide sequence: TGCGCCAGCAGCCAGGACACAACCTACGAGCAGTACTTC.

CDR3 in amino acids: CASSIAFRGNTEAFF. The CDR3 DNA is TGTGCCAGTAGTATAGCGTTTAGAGGGAACACTGAAGCTTTCTTT. The chain is built from TRBV19 and TRBJ1-1; D remains ambiguous. The CDR3 length is 15 residues. Trimming shortened V by 1 base and J by 1 base, and 10 bases separated the two germline ends. Germline CDR1 LNHDA, CDR2 SQIVND (reference sequence). The full variable domain, completed using reference TRBV19 and TRBJ1-1, is DGGITQSPKYLFRKEGQNVTLSCEQNLNHDAMYWYRQDPGQGLRLIYYSQIVNDFQKGDIAEGYSVSREKKESFPLTVTSAQKNPTAFYLCASSIAFRGNTEAFFGQGTRLTVV.

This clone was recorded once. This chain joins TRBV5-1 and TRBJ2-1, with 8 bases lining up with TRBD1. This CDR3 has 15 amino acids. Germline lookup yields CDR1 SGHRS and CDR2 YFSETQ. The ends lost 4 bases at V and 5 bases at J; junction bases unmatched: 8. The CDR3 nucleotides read TGCGCCAGCAGCAACGGACAGGGCCGGAACAATGAGCAGTTCTTC. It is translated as CASSNGQGRNNEQFF.

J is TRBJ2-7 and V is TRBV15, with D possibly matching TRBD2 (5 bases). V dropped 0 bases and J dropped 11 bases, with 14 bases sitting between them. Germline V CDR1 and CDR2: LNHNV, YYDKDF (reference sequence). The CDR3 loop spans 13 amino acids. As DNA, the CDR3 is TGTGCCACCAGCAGAGATCACGAGGGTGGGGAGTACTTC. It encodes CATSRDHEGGEYF.

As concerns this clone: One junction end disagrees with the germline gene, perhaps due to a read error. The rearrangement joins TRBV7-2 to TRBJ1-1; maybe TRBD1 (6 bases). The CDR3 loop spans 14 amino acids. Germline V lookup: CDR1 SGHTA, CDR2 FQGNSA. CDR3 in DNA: TGTGCCAGCAGCCTTAGGCTCAACCGGGACACCTGTTTTTTT. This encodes CASSLRLNRDTCFF.

The CDR3 sequence is CASTQVGSTEAFF. Here the CDR3 DNA reads TGTGCCAGCACCCAGGTGGGATCCACTGAAGCTTTCTTT. The chain links TRBV6-5 to TRBJ1-1; D gene uncertain. The CDR3 contains 13 residues. CDR1 is MNHEY, CDR2 SVGAGI, per germline. The V end lost 7 bases, the J end lost 4 bases, and 13 bases lay between the germline ends.

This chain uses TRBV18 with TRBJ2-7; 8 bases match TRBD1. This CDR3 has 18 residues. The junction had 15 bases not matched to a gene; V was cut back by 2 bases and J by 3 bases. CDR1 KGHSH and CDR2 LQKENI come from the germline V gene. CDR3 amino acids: CASSPTAGGPGWVYEQYF. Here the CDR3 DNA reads TGTGCCAGCTCACCAACGGCAGGGGGCCCCGGGTGGGTCTACGAGCAGTACTTC.

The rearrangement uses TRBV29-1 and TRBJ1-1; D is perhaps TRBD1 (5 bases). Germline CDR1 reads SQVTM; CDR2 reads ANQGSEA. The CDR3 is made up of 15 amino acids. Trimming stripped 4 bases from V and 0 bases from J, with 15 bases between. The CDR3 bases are TGCAGCGTTGTGGCCGGGTGGGGCATGAACACTGAAGCTTTCTTT. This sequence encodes CSVVAGWGMNTEAFF. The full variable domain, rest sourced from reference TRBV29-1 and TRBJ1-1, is SAVISQKPSRDICQRGTSLTIQCQVDSQVTMMFWYRQQPGQSLTLIATANQGSEATYESGFVIDKFPISRPNLTFSTLTVSNMSPEDSSIYLCSVVAGWGMNTEAFFGQGTRLTVV.

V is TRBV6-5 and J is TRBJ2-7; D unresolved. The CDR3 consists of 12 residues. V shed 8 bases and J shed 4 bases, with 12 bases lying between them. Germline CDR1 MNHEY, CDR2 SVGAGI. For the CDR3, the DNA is TGTGCCAGCCGTAGGGATAGGTACGAGCAGTACTTC. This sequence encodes CASRRDRYEQYF.

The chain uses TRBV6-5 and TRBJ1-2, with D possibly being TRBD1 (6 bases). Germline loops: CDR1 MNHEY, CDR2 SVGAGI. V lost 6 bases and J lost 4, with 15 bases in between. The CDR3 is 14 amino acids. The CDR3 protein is CASSSRTATYGYTF. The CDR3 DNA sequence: TGTGCCAGCAGCAGCCGGACAGCGACCTATGGCTACACCTTC.

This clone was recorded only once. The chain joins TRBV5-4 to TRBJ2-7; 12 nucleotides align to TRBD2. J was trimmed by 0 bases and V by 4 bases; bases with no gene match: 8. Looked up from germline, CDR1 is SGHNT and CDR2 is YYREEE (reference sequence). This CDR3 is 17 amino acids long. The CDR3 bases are TGTGCCAGCAGCCTGGGACTAGCGGGTTCGAGCTCCTACGAGCAGTACTTC. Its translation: CASSLGLAGSSSYEQYF.

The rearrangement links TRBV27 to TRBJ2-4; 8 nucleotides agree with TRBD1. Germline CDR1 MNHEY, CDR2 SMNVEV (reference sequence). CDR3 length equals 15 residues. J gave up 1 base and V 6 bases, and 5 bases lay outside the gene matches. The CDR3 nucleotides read TGTGCCAGCAGGACTCGGACAGGGGCCAAAAACATTCAGTACTTC. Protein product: CASRTRTGAKNIQYF.

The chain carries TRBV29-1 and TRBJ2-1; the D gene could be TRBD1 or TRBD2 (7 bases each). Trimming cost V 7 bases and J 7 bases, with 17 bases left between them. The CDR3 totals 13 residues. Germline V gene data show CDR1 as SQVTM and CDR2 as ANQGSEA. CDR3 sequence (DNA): TGCAGCGGTATGAGGGGGCGGGGGAATGAGCAGTTCTTC. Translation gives CSGMRGRGNEQFF.

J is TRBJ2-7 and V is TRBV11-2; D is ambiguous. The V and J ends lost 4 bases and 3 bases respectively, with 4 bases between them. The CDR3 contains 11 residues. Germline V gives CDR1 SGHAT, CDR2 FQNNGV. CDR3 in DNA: TGTGCCAGCAGCTCGGGCTACGAGCAGTACTTC. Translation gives CASSSGYEQYF.

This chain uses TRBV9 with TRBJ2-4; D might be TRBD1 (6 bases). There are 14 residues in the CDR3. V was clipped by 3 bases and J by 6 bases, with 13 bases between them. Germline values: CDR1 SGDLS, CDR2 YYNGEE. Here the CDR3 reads CASSAGGSTNIQYF. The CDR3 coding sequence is TGTGCCAGCAGCGCTGGGGGCAGCACAAACATTCAGTACTTC.

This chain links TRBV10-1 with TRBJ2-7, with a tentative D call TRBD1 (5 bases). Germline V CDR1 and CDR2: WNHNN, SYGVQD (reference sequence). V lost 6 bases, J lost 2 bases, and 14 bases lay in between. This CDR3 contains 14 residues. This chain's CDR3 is CASSAWGTPYEQYF. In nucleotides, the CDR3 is TGCGCCAGCAGCGCGTGGGGCACCCCCTACGAGCAGTACTTC.

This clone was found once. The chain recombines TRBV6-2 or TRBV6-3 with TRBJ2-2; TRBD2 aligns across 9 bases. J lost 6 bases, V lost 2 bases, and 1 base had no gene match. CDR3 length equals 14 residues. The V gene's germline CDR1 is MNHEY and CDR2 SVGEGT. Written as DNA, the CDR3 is TGTGCCAGCAGTTACGGGACTAGCTCCGGGGAGCTGTTTTTT. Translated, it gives CASSYGTSSGELFF.

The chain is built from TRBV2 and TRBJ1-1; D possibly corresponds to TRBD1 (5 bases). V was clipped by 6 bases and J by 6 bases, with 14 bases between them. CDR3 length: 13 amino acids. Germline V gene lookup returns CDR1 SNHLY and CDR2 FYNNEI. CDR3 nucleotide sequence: TGTGCCAGCAGCCCGGGGGGGATCGCTGAAGCTTTCTTT. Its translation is CASSPGGIAEAFF.

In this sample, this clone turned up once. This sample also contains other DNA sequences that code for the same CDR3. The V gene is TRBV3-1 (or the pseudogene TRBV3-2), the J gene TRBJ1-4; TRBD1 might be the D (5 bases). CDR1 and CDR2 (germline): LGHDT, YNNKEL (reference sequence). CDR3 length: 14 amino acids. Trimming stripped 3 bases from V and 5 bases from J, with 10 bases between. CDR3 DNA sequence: TGTGCCAGCAGCCAGGTCGGGGGGAATGAAAAACTGTTTTTT. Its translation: CASSQVGGNEKLFF.